This entry lists 6 T cell receptor beta chains sequenced from one sample in a study of vaccination effects on CD4 cells after COVID-19. Antigen-specific CD4+ T cells expanded by the ViraFEST assay with viral peptide pools were then sequenced. After roughly 9 days in culture, the CD4+ T cells were isolated. Either the BNT162b2 or mRNA-1273 vaccine was given to participants in two doses. Sequencing was performed with immunoSEQ multiplex PCR; in TCRdb, only in-frame clones are kept and a portion is missing. The sample contains about 46,000 clones, around 70% of which appear only once. Their antigens are not known. Sequencing used CD4+ T cells from PBMCs cultured with HCoV-OC43 spike peptides, obtained after COVID-19 vaccination. Subset reported: HCoV-OC43 spike overlapping peptide pool stimulation. All receptors derive from a human donor who received a COVID-19 vaccine.

The chain uses TRBV5-1 and TRBJ2-2; D is possibly TRBD1 (5 bases). Trimming cost V 2 bases and J 7 bases, with 12 bases left between them. CDR3 length: 14 residues. Germline lookup yields CDR1 SGHRS and CDR2 YFSETQ. The CDR3 loop is CASSLASDSGELFF. CDR3 bases: TGCGCCAGCAGCTTAGCCAGCGACAGCGGGGAGCTGTTTTTT.

The CDR3 sequence: CASSVDQGTYQPQHF. DNA of the CDR3: TGTGCCAGCAGCGTAGATCAGGGGACGTATCAGCCCCAGCATTTT. The J gene is TRBJ1-5, the V gene TRBV9; tentatively, D is TRBD1 (6 bases). Germline assignment: CDR1 SGDLS and CDR2 YYNGEE. V dropped 0 bases and J dropped 5 bases, with 12 bases sitting between them. The CDR3 loop spans 15 amino acids.

The chain combines TRBV6-5 with TRBJ1-2, with 8 bases identical to TRBD1. CDR3 size: 15 residues. Germline CDR1 and CDR2: MNHEY and SVGAGI. V shed 2 bases and J 5 bases; nucleotides not matched to a gene: 7. The CDR3: CASSYRDRLGYGYTF. CDR3 nucleotide sequence: TGTGCCAGCAGTTACCGGGACAGGTTGGGTTATGGCTACACCTTC.

DNA of the CDR3: TGCGCCAGCAGTTCCCGGCGGGACTCGCGGAGGCGGGGGGAGCAGTACTTC. Translation gives CASSSRRDSRRRGEQYF. The chain employs TRBV10-1 and TRBJ2-7, with 7 bases fitting TRBD2. From germline, CDR1 is WNHNN and CDR2 SYGVQD (reference sequence). CDR3 length equals 17 residues. Unmatched junction bases numbered 20, after V lost 5 bases and J lost 7 bases.

The V and J genes are TRBV6-5 and TRBJ1-5, with unresolved D. The CDR3 consists of 14 residues. From germline, CDR1 is MNHEY and CDR2 SVGAGI. V was pared by 0 bases and J by 0 bases, with 3 bases between. CDR3 loop: CASSYSTSNQPQHF. CDR3 nucleotides: TGTGCCAGCAGTTACTCGACTAGCAATCAGCCCCAGCATTTT.

The chain combines TRBV6-2 or TRBV6-3 with TRBJ2-5; D unresolved. In germline, CDR1 is MNHEY, CDR2 SVGEGT. Trimming left V 0 bases short and J 1 base short, with 6 bases between. The CDR3 is 14 amino acids. CDR3 residues: CASSYSGSQETQYF. The CDR3 region has the DNA TGTGCCAGCAGTTACTCGGGCAGCCAAGAGACCCAGTACTTC.